The 18 T cell receptor beta chains presented below share a single source sample, sequenced in a study of blood T cell repertoires in COVID-19. TCRdb keeps only in-frame clones here, not all; method: immunoSEQ multiplex PCR. The sample carries some 39,000 clones, roughly 77% recorded once. Source material: peripheral blood. The receptor set was obtained from a man older than 75 with acute or convalescent COVID-19.

This chain connects TRBV7-9 to TRBJ2-3, with TRBD1 matching over 7 bases. The V segment lost 0 bases and the J segment 0 bases; nucleotides outside the gene matches: 6. Germline CDR1 is SEHNR and CDR2 is FQNEAQ (reference sequence). The CDR3 runs 17 residues. CDR3 residues: CASSLAQGQYSTDTQYF. CDR3 DNA: TGTGCCAGCAGCTTAGCGCAGGGACAGTATAGCACAGATACGCAGTATTTT.

The rearrangement joins TRBV12-3 or TRBV12-4 to TRBJ2-3; the D gene is possibly TRBD2 (5 bases). This CDR3 region has 13 residues. The V end was cut by 6 bases, the J end by 0 bases, with 7 bases between. The DNA for the CDR3 is TGTGCCAGCAGACTAGATAGCACAGATACGCAGTATTTT. Its protein product is CASRLDSTDTQYF.

The rearrangement joins TRBV5-1 to TRBJ2-1; D not resolved. The CDR3 extends over 12 amino acids. Germline V lookup: CDR1 SGHRS, CDR2 YFSETQ. V was trimmed by 0 bases and J by 10 bases, leaving 8 bases between them. The DNA for the CDR3 is TGCGCCAGCAGCTTGGGTTCAGGCGAGCAGTTCTTC. Translated, it gives CASSLGSGEQFF.

The chain couples TRBV18 to TRBJ1-4; 8 bases are a match to TRBD1. V was pared by 4 bases and J by 7 bases, with 5 bases of the junction left unmatched. Germline CDR1 KGHSH, CDR2 LQKENI. The CDR3 runs to 14 residues. The CDR3 is CASSRGQGGEKLFF. The CDR3 bases are TGTGCCAGCTCACGTGGACAGGGAGGTGAAAAACTGTTTTTT.

CDR3 protein: CAISESVGQGAAEAFF. DNA for the CDR3: TGTGCCATCAGTGAGTCGGTGGGGCAGGGGGCTGCTGAAGCTTTCTTT. The V gene is TRBV10-3, the J gene TRBJ1-1, with 8 bases lining up with TRBD1. This CDR3 has 16 amino acids. The trim removed 0 bases at V and 6 bases at J, leaving 9 bases unmatched. Germline V gene lookup returns CDR1 ENHRY and CDR2 SYGVKD.

The gene calls are TRBV9 and TRBJ1-1; 7 bases align to TRBD1. Germline values: CDR1 SGDLS, CDR2 YYNGEE. The CDR3 runs 15 residues. The J segment lost 3 bases and the V segment lost 4 bases, leaving 9 bases of the junction unmatched. CDR3 amino acids: CASSPTGVGYTEAFF. In DNA, the CDR3 is TGTGCCAGCAGCCCCACAGGGGTTGGGTACACTGAAGCTTTCTTT.

The genes are TRBV29-1 and TRBJ1-2, with 10 bases identical to TRBD1. This CDR3 region has 15 residues. Trimming removed 3 bases from V and 4 bases from J; junction bases left unmatched: 8. CDR1 is SQVTM, CDR2 ANQGSEA, per germline. CDR3 DNA sequence: TGCAGCGTTGAGTTTGTGACAGGGGGCTCCTATGGCTACACCTTC. Its translation: CSVEFVTGGSYGYTF.

Many counts were recorded for this clone. The rearrangement joins TRBV3-1 (or the pseudogene TRBV3-2) to TRBJ2-3, with D possibly being TRBD1 (5 bases). This CDR3 spans 18 amino acids. The V gene lost 2 bases and the J gene lost 4 bases, with 22 bases spanning the gap. The germline V gene encodes CDR1 LGHDT and CDR2 YNNKEL (reference sequence). CDR3 residues: CASSQKSDKQVPADTQYF. CDR3 nucleotides: TGTGCCAGCAGCCAAAAGTCAGATAAACAGGTCCCGGCAGATACGCAGTATTTT.

V and J are TRBV29-1 and TRBJ1-4; D not certain. V lost 5 bases and J 5 bases, leaving 15 bases between the germline ends. CDR1 and CDR2 (germline): SQVTM, ANQGSEA. The CDR3 length is 14 residues. CDR3 bases: TGCAGCGTTCAGGTTTCCTTTCTAAATGAAAAACTGTTTTTT. It codes for CSVQVSFLNEKLFF.

The chain recombines TRBV30 with TRBJ2-2; 12 nucleotides match TRBD2. CDR1 GTSNPN and CDR2 SVGIG come from the germline V gene (reference sequence). CDR3 length: 16 residues. With V trimmed by 2 bases and J by 4 bases, 5 bases remained unmatched. The CDR3 sequence: CAWSRGLAGPTGELFF. CDR3 in DNA: TGTGCCTGGAGTCGCGGACTAGCGGGACCCACCGGGGAGCTGTTTTTT.

This clone has a handful of counts. This chain joins TRBV5-1 and TRBJ1-2; D remains unclear. Germline CDR1 is SGHRS and CDR2 is YFSETQ. V shed 0 bases and J shed 7 bases, with 10 bases lying between them. The CDR3 has 13 amino acids. This chain's CDR3 is CASSLAGEGGYTF. As DNA, the CDR3 is TGCGCCAGCAGCTTGGCCGGGGAGGGTGGCTACACCTTC.

The chain couples TRBV11-2 to TRBJ2-1; a weak D match, TRBD2 (6 bases). Germline CDR1 reads SGHAT; CDR2 reads FQNNGV. CDR3 length: 13 amino acids. V shed 6 bases and J shed 9 bases, with 15 bases lying between them. The CDR3 DNA sequence: TGTGCCAGCAGTCTCTGGGTGGGGGGTGAGCAGTTCTTC. Translated, it gives CASSLWVGGEQFF.

J is TRBJ2-1 and V is TRBV7-6; 7 bases fit TRBD2. The V gene's germline CDR1 is SGHVS and CDR2 FNYEAQ. Losses at the gene ends were 4 bases for V and 3 bases for J; bases not matched to a gene: 6. The CDR3 extends over 15 amino acids. CDR3 protein: CASSSPREVYNEQFF. Written as DNA, the CDR3 is TGTGCCAGCAGCTCACCCCGGGAGGTCTACAATGAGCAGTTCTTC.

This rearrangement joins TRBV7-3 to TRBJ2-1, with D perhaps matching TRBD2 (6 bases). The CDR3 has 14 residues. CDR1 and CDR2 from the germline V gene are SGHTA and FQGTGA. The V gene lost 5 bases and the J gene lost 9 bases, with 17 bases spanning the gap. The CDR3 DNA sequence: TGTGCCAGCAGCCCGACTGAACTAGCAACTGAGCAGTTCTTC. Its protein is CASSPTELATEQFF.

The J gene is TRBJ2-6, the V gene TRBV27; possible D gene TRBD1, 6 bases. The CDR3 extends over 15 amino acids. Looked up from germline, CDR1 is MNHEY and CDR2 is SMNVEV (reference sequence). V was pared by 4 bases and J by 2 bases, with 9 bases between. CDR3 sequence: CASSSDRTGANVLTF. As DNA, the CDR3 is TGTGCCAGCAGTTCCGACAGGACTGGGGCCAACGTCCTGACTTTC.

This clone was observed a handful of times. The chain links TRBV7-9 to TRBJ1-1, with a tentative D call TRBD1 (5 bases). This CDR3 is 14 amino acids long. Trimming cost V 1 base and J 7 bases, with 13 bases left between them. Germline CDR1 is SEHNR and CDR2 is FQNEAQ (reference sequence). Written as DNA, the CDR3 is TGTGCCAGCAGCTTAGAATTAGGGCAGGGTGAAGCTTTCTTT. Amino acid sequence: CASSLELGQGEAFF. Full variable domain (missing parts from reference TRBV7-9 and TRBJ1-1): DTGVSQNPRHKITKRGQNVTFRCDPISEHNRLYWYRQTLGQGPEFLTYFQNEAQLEKSRLLSDRFSAERPKGSFSTLEIQRTEQGDSAMYLCASSLELGQGEAFFGQGTRLTVV.

This chain uses TRBV7-2 with TRBJ2-7; no clear D gene. Trimming shortened V by 1 base and J by 0 bases, and 4 bases separated the two germline ends. CDR1 and CDR2 from the germline V gene are SGHTA and FQGNSA. The CDR3 is made up of 13 amino acids. The DNA for the CDR3 is TGTGCCAGCAGCTTAGACTTCTCCTACGAGCAGTACTTC. This sequence encodes CASSLDFSYEQYF. The complete variable domain, with remaining parts taken from reference TRBV7-2 and TRBJ2-7, reads GAGVSQSPSNKVTEKGKDVELRCDPISGHTALYWYRQSLGQGLEFLIYFQGNSAPDKSGLPSDRFSAERTGGSVSTLTIQRTQQEDSAVYLCASSLDFSYEQYFGPGTRLTVT.

This rearrangement joins TRBV2 to TRBJ1-1, with 7 bases fitting TRBD1. Trimming at V came to 5 bases and at J to 5 bases, leaving 8 bases not matched to a gene. Germline V gene lookup returns CDR1 SNHLY and CDR2 FYNNEI. The CDR3 runs 14 residues. The CDR3 DNA reads TGTGCCAGCAGTTCGACAGGGAGTTTAACTGAAGCTTTCTTT. Amino acid sequence: CASSSTGSLTEAFF. Filled out from reference TRBV2 and TRBJ1-1, the complete variable domain reads EPEVTQTPSHQVTQMGQEVILRCVPISNHLYFYWYRQILGQKVEFLVSFYNNEISEKSEIFDDQFSVERPDGSNFTLKIRSTKLEDSAMYFCASSSTGSLTEAFFGQGTRLTVV.